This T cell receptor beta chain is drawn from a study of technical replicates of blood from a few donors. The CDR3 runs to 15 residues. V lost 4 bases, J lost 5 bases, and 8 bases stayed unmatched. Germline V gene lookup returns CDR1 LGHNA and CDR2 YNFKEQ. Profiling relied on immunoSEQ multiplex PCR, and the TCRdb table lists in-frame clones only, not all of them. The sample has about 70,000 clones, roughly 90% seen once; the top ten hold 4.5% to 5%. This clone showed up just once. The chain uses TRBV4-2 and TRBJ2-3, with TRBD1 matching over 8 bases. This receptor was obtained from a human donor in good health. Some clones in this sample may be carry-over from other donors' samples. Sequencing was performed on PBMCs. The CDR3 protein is CASSPRDRIRDTQYF. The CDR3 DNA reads TGTGCCAGCAGCCCACGGGACAGGATCAGAGATACGCAGTATTTT.